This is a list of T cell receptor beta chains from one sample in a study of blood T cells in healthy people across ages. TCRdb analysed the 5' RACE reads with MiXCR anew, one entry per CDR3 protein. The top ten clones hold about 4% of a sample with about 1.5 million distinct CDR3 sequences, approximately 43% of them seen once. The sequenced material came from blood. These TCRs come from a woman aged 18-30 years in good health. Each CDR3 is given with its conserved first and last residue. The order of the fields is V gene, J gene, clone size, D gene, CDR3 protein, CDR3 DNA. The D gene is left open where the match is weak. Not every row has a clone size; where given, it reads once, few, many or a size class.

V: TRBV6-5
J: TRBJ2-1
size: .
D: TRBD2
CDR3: CASTRTGGNEQFF
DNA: TGTGCCAGCACTCGAACGGGGGGGAATGAGCAGTTCTTC

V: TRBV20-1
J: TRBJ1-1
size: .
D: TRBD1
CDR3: CSARTLGTANTEAFF
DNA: TGCAGTGCTAGAACCCTCGGGACAGCAAACACTGAAGCTTTCTTT

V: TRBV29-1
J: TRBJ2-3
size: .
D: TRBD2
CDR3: CSVHTSGKAQYF
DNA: TGCAGCGTCCACACTAGCGGGAAGGCGCAGTATTTT

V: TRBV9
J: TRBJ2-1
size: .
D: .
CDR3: CASSADDWGEQFF
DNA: TGTGCCAGCAGCGCGGATGACTGGGGTGAGCAGTTCTTC

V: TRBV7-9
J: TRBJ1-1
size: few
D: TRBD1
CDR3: CASSAKRGRDTEAFF
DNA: TGTGCCAGCAGCGCAAAGAGGGGGCGGGACACTGAAGCTTTCTTT

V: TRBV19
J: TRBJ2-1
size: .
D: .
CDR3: CATTKTDYNEQFF
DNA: TGTGCTACTACCAAAACGGATTACAATGAGCAGTTCTTC

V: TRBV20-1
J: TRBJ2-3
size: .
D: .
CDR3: CSARAGAVDTQYF
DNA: TGCAGTGCTAGAGCGGGGGCGGTCGATACGCAGTATTTT

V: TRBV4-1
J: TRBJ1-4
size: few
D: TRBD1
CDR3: CASSQTRDRLFF
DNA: TGCGCCAGCAGCCAAACCCGGGACAGACTGTTTTTT

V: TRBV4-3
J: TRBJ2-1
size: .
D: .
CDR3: CASSQAGGYDEQFF
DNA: TGCGCCAGCAGCCAAGCTGGGGGGTACGATGAGCAGTTCTTC

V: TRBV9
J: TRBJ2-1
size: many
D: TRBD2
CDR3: CASSARSIGTSGRHEQFF
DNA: TGTGCCAGCAGCGCGCGAAGCATCGGGACTAGCGGGAGACATGAGCAGTTCTTC

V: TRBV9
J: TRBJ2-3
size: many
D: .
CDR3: CASSDSPPDTQYF
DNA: TGTGCCAGCAGCGATAGCCCCCCAGATACGCAGTATTTT

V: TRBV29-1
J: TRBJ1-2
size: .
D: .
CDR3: CSVVPRQVGGYTF
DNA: TGCAGCGTTGTCCCCCGGCAGGTTGGTGGCTACACCTTC

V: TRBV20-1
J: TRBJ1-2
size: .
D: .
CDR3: CSARDRYSNYGYTF
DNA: TGCAGTGCTAGAGATCGATACAGCAACTATGGCTACACCTTC

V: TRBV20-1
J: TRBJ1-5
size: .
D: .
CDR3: CSARDLVGANNQPQHF
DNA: TGCAGTGCTAGAGACCTCGTAGGGGCGAACAATCAGCCCCAGCATTTT

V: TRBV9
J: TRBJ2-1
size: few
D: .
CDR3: CASSVGQRGTNYNEQFF
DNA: TGTGCCAGCAGCGTAGGCCAGAGGGGGACAAACTACAATGAGCAGTTCTTC

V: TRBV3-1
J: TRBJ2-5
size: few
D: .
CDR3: CASSLVRRIDNQETQYF
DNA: TGTGCCAGCAGCCTCGTCAGGAGAATAGACAACCAAGAGACCCAGTACTTC

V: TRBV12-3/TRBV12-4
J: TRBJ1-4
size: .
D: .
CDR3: CASSLAGPLFF
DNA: TGTGCCAGCAGTTTAGCTGGGCCACTGTTTTTT

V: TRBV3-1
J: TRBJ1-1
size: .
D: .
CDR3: CASKSGGANTEAFF
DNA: TGTGCCAGCAAGTCCGGAGGGGCGAACACTGAAGCTTTCTTT

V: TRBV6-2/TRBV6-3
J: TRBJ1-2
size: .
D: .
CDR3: CASIPGTSFNYGYTF
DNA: TGTGCCAGCATCCCCGGGACCTCCTTTAACTATGGCTACACCTTC

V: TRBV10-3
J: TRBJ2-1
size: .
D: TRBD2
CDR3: CAIRVAGGGNEQFF
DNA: TGTGCCATCAGGGTAGCGGGAGGTGGCAATGAGCAGTTCTTC

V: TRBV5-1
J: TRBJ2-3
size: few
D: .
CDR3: CASTAGIRTDTQYF
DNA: TGCGCCAGCACTGCCGGGATCCGCACAGATACGCAGTATTTT

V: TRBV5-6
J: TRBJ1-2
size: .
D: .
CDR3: CASSPGSFYGYTF
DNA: TGTGCCAGCAGCCCGGGCTCATTCTATGGCTACACCTTC

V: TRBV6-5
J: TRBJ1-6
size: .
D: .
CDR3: CASRNRGALNGSPPHF
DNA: TGTGCCAGCAGAAACCGTGGGGCGTTGAATGGTTCACCCCCCCACTTT

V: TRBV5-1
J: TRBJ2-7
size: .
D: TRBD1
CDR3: CASRLTQGLSYEQYF
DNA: TGCGCCAGCAGACTCACACAGGGGTTATCCTACGAGCAGTACTTC

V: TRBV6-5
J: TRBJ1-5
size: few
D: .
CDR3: CATRSGALNQPQHF
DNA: TGTGCCACTAGATCAGGGGCCCTTAATCAGCCCCAGCATTTT

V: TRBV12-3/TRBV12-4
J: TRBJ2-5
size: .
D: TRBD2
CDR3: CASSQAGIQETQYF
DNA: TGTGCCAGCAGTCAAGCGGGGATCCAAGAGACCCAGTACTTC

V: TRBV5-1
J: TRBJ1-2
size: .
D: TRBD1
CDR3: CASTTMTGTAYGYTF
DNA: TGCGCCAGCACCACTATGACCGGGACAGCGTATGGCTACACCTTC

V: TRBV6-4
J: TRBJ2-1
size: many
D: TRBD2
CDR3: CASSRTSGSNNEQFF
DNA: TGTGCCAGCAGTCGGACTAGCGGGAGTAACAATGAGCAGTTCTTC

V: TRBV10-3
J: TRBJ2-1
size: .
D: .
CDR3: CAISGPVVNEQFF
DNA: TGTGCCATCAGTGGGCCAGTAGTAAATGAGCAGTTCTTC

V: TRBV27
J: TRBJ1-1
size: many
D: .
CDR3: CASGPSGGGTEAFF
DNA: TGTGCCAGCGGACCGAGCGGGGGAGGGACTGAAGCTTTCTTT

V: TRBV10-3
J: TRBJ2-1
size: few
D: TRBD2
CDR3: CAISETGTSGFNEQFF
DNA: TGTGCCATCAGTGAGACCGGGACTAGCGGTTTCAATGAGCAGTTCTTC

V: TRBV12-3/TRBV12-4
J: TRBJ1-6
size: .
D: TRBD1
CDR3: CASRRDSYQNSPLHF
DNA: TGTGCCAGCAGGAGGGACAGCTACCAAAATTCACCCCTCCACTTT

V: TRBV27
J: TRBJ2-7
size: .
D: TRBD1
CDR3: CASSYPDREGVVSYEQYF
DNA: TGTGCCAGCAGTTACCCGGACAGGGAAGGTGTCGTCTCCTACGAGCAGTACTTC

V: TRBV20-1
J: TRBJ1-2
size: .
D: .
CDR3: CSASTPLAVGGYTF
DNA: TGCAGTGCTAGCACGCCGCTGGCGGTGGGCGGCTACACCTTC

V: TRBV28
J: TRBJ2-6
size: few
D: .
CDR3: CASSPPFSGANVLTF
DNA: TGTGCCAGCAGTCCCCCGTTTTCTGGGGCCAACGTCCTGACTTTC

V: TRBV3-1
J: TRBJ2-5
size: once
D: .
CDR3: CASSQWQGKETQYF
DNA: TGTGCCAGCAGCCAATGGCAGGGAAAAGAGACCCAGTACTTC

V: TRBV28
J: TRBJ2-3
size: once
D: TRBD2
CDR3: CASSFRTSGRFTDTQYF
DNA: TGTGCCAGCAGTTTTAGGACTAGCGGGAGATTCACAGATACGCAGTATTTT

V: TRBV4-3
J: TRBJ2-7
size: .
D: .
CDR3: CASSQDTAYEQYF
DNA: TGCGCCAGCAGCCAAGATACGGCCTACGAGCAGTACTTC

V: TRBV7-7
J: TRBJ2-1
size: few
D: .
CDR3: CASSPGASEHNEQFF
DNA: TGTGCTAGCAGCCCAGGTGCTAGCGAACACAATGAGCAGTTCTTC

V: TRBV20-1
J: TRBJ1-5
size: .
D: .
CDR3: CSAIPGGLNQPQHF
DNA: TGCAGTGCTATACCGGGAGGTCTCAATCAGCCCCAGCATTTT

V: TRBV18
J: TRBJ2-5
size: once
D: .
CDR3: CASSPQDKGTQYF
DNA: TGTGCCAGCTCACCCCAAGATAAGGGGACCCAGTACTTC

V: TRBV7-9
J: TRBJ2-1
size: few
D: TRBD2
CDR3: CASSLAIAGYNEQFF
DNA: TGTGCCAGCAGCTTAGCAATAGCGGGGTACAATGAGCAGTTCTTC

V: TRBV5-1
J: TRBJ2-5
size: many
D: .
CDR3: CASSLGGGETQYF
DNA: TGTGCCAGCAGTTTGGGCGGTGGGGAGACCCAGTACTTC

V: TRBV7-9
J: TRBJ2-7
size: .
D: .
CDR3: CASSRGHASSPYEQYF
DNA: TGTGCCAGCAGCAGAGGCCATGCAAGTTCTCCCTACGAGCAGTACTTC

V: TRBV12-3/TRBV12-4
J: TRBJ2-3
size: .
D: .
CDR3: CASTPRGASTDTQYF
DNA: TGTGCCAGCACCCCACGGGGGGCGAGCACAGATACGCAGTATTTT

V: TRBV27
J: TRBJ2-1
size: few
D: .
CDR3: CASSLWAVGGNEQFF
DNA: TGTGCCAGCAGTTTATGGGCCGTGGGTGGCAATGAGCAGTTCTTC

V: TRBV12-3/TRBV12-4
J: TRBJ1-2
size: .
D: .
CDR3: CANPDQSGGYTF
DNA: TGTGCCAACCCGGACCAATCGGGTGGCTACACCTTC

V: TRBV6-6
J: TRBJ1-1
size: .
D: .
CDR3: CASRSGGVTEAFF
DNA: TGTGCCAGCAGATCCGGGGGAGTAACTGAAGCTTTCTTT

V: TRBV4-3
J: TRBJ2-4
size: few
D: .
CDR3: CASSQEFPQGGREQYF
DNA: TGCGCCAGCAGCCAAGAGTTCCCACAGGGAGGTAGGGAGCAGTACTTC